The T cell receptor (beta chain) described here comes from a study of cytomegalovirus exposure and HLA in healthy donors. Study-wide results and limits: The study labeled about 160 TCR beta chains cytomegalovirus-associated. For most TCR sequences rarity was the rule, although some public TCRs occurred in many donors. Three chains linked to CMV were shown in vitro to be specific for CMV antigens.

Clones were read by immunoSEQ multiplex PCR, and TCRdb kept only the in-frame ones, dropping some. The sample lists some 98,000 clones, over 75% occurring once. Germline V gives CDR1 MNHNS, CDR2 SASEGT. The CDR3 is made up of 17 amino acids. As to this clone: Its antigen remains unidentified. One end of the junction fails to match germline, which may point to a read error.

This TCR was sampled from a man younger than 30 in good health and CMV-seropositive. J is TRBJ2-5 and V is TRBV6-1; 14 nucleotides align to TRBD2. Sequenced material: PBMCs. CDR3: CASSQALRLAGGATQYF. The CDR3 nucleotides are TGTGCCAGCAGTCAAGCCCTAAGACTAGCGGGGGGGGCGACCCAGTACTTC.